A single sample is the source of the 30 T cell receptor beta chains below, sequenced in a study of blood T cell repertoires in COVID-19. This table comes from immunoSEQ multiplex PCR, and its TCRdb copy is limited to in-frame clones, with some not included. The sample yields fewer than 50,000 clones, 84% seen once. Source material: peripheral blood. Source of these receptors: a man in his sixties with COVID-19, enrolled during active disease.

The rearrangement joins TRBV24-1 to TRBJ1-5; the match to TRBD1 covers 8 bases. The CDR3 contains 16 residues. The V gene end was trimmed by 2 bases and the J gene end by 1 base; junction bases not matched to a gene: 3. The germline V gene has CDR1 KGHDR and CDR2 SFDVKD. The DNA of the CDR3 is TGTGCCACCAGTGATTCCGGGACAGGAAGCAATCAGCCCCAGCATTTT. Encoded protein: CATSDSGTGSNQPQHF.

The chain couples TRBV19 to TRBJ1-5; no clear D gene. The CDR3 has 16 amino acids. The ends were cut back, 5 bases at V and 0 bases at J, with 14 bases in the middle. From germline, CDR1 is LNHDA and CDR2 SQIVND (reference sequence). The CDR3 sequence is CASSSLAGSSNQPQHF. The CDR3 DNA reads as TGTGCCAGTAGTTCTCTCGCAGGCTCTAGCAATCAGCCCCAGCATTTT.

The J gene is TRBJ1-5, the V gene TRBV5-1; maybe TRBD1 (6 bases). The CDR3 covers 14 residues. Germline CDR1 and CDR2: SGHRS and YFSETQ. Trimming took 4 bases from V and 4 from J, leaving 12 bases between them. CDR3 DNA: TGCGCCAGCAGCCAGGACAGCCCTAATCAGCCCCAGCATTTT. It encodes CASSQDSPNQPQHF.

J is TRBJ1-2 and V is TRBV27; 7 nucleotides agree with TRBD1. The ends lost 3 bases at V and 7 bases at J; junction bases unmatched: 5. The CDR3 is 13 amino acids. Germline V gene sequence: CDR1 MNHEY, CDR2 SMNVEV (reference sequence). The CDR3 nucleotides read TGTGCCAGCAGTTTCAGGGGGGAGCTTGGCTACACCTTC. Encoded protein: CASSFRGELGYTF.

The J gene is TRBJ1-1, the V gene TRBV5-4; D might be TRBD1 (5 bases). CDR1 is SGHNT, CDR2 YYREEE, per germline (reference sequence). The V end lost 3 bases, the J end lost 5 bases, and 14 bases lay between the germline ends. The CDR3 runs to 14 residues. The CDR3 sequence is CASSSQTRETEAFF. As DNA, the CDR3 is TGTGCCAGCAGCTCCCAAACCAGGGAAACTGAAGCTTTCTTT.

The CDR3 DNA follows: TGTGCCAGCAGCCAAGAGTCCGGGACAGGATACGAGCAGTACTTC. It encodes CASSQESGTGYEQYF. V gene TRBV14 combines with J gene TRBJ2-7; 8 nucleotides align to TRBD1. CDR1 is SGHDN and CDR2 is FVKESK in the germline V gene. Trimming cost V 0 bases and J 4 bases; bases outside gene matches: 5. CDR3 size: 15 residues.

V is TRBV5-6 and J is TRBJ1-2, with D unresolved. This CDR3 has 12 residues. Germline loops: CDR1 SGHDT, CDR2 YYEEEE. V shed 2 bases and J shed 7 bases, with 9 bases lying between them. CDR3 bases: TGTGCCAGCAGCTTCACTACCAGTGGCTACACCTTC. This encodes CASSFTTSGYTF.

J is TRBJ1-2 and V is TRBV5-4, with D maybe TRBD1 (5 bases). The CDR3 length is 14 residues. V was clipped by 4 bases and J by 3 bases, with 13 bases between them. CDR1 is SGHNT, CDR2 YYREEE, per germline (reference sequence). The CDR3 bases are TGTGCCAGCAGCCCGGGGGGGACCCACTATGGCTACACCTTC. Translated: CASSPGGTHYGYTF. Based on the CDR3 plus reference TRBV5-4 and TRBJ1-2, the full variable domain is ETGVTQSPTHLIKTRGQQVTLRCSSQSGHNTVSWYQQALGQGPQFIFQYYREEENGRGNFPPRFSGLQFPNYSSELNVNALELDDSALYLCASSPGGTHYGYTFGSGTRLTVV.

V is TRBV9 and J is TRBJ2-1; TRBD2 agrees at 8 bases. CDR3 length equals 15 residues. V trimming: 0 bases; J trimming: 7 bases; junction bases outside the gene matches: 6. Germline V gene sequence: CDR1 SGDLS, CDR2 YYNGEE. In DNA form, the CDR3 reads TGTGCCAGCAGCGTAGTACCGGGAGGGGCGAATGAGCAGTTCTTC. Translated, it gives CASSVVPGGANEQFF.

The CDR3 DNA follows: TGTGCCAGCGGACGGCGGGGATCACCCCTCCACTTT. It translates to CASGRRGSPLHF. The chain joins TRBV12-3 or TRBV12-4 to TRBJ1-6; no clear D gene. Trimming shortened V by 8 bases and J by 10 bases, and 12 bases separated the two germline ends. The CDR3 runs 12 residues.

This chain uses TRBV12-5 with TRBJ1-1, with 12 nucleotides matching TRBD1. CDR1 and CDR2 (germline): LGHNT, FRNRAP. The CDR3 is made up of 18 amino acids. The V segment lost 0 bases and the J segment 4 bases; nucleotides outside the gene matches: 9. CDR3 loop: CASGLVLGQGAASTEAFF. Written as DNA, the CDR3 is TGTGCTAGTGGTTTGGTACTGGGACAGGGGGCAGCGAGCACTGAAGCTTTCTTT.

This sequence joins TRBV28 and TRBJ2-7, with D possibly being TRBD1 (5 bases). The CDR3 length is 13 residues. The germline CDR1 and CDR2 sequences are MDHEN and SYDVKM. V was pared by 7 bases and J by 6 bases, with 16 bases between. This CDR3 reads CASKGALSGEQYF. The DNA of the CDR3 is TGTGCCAGCAAAGGGGCTTTATCGGGCGAGCAGTACTTC.

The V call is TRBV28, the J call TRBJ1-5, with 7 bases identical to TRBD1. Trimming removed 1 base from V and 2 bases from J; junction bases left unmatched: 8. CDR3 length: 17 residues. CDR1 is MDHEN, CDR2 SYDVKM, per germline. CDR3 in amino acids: CASSLLLEGQGNQPQHF. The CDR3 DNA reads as TGTGCCAGCAGTTTATTGTTAGAAGGACAGGGCAATCAGCCCCAGCATTTT.

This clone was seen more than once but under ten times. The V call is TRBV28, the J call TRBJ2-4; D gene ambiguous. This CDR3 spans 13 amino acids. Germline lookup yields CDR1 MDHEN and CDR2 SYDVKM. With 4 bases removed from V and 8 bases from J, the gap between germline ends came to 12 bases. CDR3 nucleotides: TGTGCCAGCAGTTGGGTCTCACGGGACATTCAGTACTTC. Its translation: CASSWVSRDIQYF. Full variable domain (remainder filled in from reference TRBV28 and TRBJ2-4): DVKVTQSSRYLVKRTGEKVFLECVQDMDHENMFWYRQDPGLGLRLIYFSYDVKMKEKGDIPEGYSVSREKKERFSLILESASTNQTSMYLCASSWVSRDIQYFGAGTRLSVL.

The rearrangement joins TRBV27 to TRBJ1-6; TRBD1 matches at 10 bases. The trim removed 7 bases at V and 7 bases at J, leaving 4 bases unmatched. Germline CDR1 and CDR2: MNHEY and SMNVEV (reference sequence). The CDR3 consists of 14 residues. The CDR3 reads CASKTGGENSPLHF. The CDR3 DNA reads TGTGCCAGCAAGACAGGGGGCGAAAATTCACCCCTCCACTTT.

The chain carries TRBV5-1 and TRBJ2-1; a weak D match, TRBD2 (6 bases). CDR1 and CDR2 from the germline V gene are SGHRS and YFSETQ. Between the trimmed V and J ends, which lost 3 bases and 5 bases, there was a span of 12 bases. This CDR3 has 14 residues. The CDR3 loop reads CASSSGLENNEQFF. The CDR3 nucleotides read TGCGCCAGCAGCTCGGGACTTGAAAACAATGAGCAGTTCTTC.

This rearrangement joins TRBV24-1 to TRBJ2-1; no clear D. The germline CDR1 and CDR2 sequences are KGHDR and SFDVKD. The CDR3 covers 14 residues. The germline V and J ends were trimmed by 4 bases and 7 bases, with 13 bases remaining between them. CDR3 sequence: CATSERPMQNEQFF. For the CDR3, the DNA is TGTGCCACCAGTGAGAGGCCAATGCAGAATGAGCAGTTCTTC.

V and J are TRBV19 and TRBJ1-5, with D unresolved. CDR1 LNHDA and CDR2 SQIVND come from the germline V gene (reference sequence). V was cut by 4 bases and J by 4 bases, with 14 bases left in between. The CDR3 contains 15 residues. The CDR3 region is CASSSTDLGNQPQHF. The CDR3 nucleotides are TGTGCCAGTAGTAGTACAGATCTTGGTAATCAGCCCCAGCATTTT. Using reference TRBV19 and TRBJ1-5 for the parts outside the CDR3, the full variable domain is DGGITQSPKYLFRKEGQNVTLSCEQNLNHDAMYWYRQDPGQGLRLIYYSQIVNDFQKGDIAEGYSVSREKKESFPLTVTSAQKNPTAFYLCASSSTDLGNQPQHFGDGTRLSIL.

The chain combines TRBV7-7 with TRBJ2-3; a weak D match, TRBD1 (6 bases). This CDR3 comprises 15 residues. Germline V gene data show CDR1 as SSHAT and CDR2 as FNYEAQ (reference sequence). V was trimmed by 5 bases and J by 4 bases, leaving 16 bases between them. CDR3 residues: CASSRQGPGADTQYF. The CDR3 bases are TGTGCCAGCAGCCGCCAAGGACCAGGGGCAGATACGCAGTATTTT.

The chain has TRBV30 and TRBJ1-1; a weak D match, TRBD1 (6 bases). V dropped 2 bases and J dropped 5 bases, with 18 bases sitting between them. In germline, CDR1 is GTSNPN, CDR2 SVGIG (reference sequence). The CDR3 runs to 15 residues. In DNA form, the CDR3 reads TGTGCCTGGAGTCTAAGTCGGGGGGCGGTTACTGAAGCTTTCTTT. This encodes CAWSLSRGAVTEAFF. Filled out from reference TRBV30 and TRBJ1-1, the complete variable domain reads SQTIHQWPATLVQPVGSPLSLECTVEGTSNPNLYWYRQAAGRGLQLLFYSVGIGQISSEVPQNLSASRPQDRQFILSSKKLLLSDSGFYLCAWSLSRGAVTEAFFGQGTRLTVV.

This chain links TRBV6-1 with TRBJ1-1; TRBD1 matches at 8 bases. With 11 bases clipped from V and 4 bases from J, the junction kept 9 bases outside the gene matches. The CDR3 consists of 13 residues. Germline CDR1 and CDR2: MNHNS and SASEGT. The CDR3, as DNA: TGTGCCGCGGCAGGGGGCGCCGGCACTGAAGCTTTCTTT. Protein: CAAAGGAGTEAFF.

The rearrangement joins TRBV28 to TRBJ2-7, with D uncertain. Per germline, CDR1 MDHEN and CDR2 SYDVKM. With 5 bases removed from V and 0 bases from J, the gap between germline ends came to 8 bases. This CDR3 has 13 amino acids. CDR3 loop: CASSPQSSYEQYF. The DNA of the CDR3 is TGTGCCAGCAGTCCACAAAGCTCCTACGAGCAGTACTTC.

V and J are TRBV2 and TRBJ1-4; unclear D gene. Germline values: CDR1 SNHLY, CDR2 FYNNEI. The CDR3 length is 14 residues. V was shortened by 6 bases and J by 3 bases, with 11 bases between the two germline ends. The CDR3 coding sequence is TGTGCCAGCAGGTTGACACTAGCTAATGAAAAACTGTTTTTT. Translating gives CASRLTLANEKLFF.

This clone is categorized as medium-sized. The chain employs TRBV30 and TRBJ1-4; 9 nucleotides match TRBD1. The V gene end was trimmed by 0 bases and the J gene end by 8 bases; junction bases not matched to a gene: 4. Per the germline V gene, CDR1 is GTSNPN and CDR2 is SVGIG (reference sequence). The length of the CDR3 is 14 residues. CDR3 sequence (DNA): TGTGCCTGGAGTGTACGGGACAGGGCCGAAAAACTGTTTTTT. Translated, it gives CAWSVRDRAEKLFF.

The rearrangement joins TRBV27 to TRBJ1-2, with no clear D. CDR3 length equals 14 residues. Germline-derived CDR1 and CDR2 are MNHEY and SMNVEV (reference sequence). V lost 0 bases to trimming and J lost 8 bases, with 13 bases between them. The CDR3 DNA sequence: TGTGCCAGCAGTTTATCTCTCGGGGTAGGGGGCTACACCTTC. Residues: CASSLSLGVGGYTF.

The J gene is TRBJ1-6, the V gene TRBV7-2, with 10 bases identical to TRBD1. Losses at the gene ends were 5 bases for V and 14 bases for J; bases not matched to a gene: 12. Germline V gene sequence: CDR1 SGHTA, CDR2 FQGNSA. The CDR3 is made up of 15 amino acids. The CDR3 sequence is CASSQTGTGATTLHF. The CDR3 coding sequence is TGTGCCAGCAGCCAAACCGGGACAGGGGCTACGACCCTCCACTTT.

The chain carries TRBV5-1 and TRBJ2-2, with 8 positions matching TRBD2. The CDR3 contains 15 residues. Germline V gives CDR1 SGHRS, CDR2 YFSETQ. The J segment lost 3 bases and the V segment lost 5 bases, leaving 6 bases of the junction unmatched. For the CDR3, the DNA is TGCGCCAGCAGATCTACGGGGGGGTACACCGGGGAGCTGTTTTTT. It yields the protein CASRSTGGYTGELFF.

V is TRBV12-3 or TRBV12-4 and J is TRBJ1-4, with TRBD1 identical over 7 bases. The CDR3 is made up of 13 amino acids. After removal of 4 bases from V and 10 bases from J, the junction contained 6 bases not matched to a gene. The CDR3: CASSSYRGGKLFF. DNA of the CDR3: TGTGCCAGCAGTTCATACAGGGGAGGAAAACTGTTTTTT.

The CDR3 reads CASNGDRGVYRGYTF. CDR3 DNA: TGTGCCAGTAACGGGGACAGGGGGGTCTATCGGGGCTACACCTTC. The rearrangement joins TRBV19 to TRBJ1-2, with 11 bases matching TRBD1. Germline CDR1 reads LNHDA; CDR2 reads SQIVND (reference sequence). V dropped 7 bases and J dropped 8; count of bases not matched to a gene: 12. The CDR3 has 15 amino acids.

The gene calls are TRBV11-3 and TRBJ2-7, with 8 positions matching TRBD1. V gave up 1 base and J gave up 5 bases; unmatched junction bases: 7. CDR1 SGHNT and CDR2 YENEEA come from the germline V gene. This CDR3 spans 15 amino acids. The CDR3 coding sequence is TGTGCCAGCAGCTTAGCCGCGACAGGGGTCCACGAGCAGTACTTC. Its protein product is CASSLAATGVHEQYF.